This entry lists 32 T cell receptor beta chains sequenced from one sample in a study of T cell responses to AZD1222 COVID-19 vaccine. The assay was immunoSEQ multiplex PCR, and TCRdb's table has in-frame clones only and misses some. The repertoire holds 150,000 to 200,000 clones, with 80% to 95% as singletons. The sequencing used peripheral blood, collected 28 days after the second AZD1222 dose. These receptors all come from an adult who received the AZD1222 COVID-19 vaccine.

Here the CDR3 reads CATSEAGTSGRINEQYF. The CDR3 DNA is TGTGCCACCAGTGAAGCCGGGACTAGCGGGAGGATAAACGAGCAGTACTTC. The rearrangement links TRBV24-1 to TRBJ2-7; TRBD2 agrees at 15 bases. V lost 4 bases, J lost 5 bases, and 8 bases stayed unmatched. Germline CDR1 KGHDR, CDR2 SFDVKD. The CDR3 contains 17 residues.

The V and J genes are TRBV4-3 and TRBJ1-5; D is unclear. This CDR3 comprises 13 residues. Trimming pared 0 bases from V and 7 bases from J, leaving 7 bases between. Germline values: CDR1 LGHNA, CDR2 YSLEER. CDR3 bases: TGCGCCAGCAGCCAAGAAGTAAGACAGCCCCAGCATTTT. It yields the protein CASSQEVRQPQHF.

The gene calls are TRBV7-6 and TRBJ1-6, with TRBD1 matching 8 bases. Germline V gene lookup returns CDR1 SGHVS and CDR2 FNYEAQ. CDR3 length: 16 residues. J gave up 7 bases and V 5 bases, and 10 bases lay outside the gene matches. The CDR3 reads CASSLTGAKPNSPLHF. The CDR3 DNA is TGTGCCAGCAGCCTGACAGGGGCGAAGCCCAATTCACCCCTCCACTTT.

With regard to this clone: Other DNA sequences from this sample encode an identical CDR3 as well. CDR3 DNA sequence: TGTGCCAGCTCACCGAGAGGGACTAATGAAAAACTGTTTTTT. Protein sequence: CASSPRGTNEKLFF. This chain connects TRBV18 to TRBJ1-4; D not certain. The CDR3 totals 14 residues. In germline, CDR1 is KGHSH, CDR2 LQKENI. V shed 3 bases and J shed 2 bases, with 7 bases lying between them.

The rearrangement links TRBV11-2 to TRBJ1-5; D is perhaps TRBD1 (6 bases). Germline values: CDR1 SGHAT, CDR2 FQNNGV. V dropped 8 bases and J dropped 6 bases, with 17 bases sitting between them. This CDR3 has 14 amino acids. The CDR3 sequence: CASALGGPGQPQHF. In nucleotides, the CDR3 is TGTGCCAGCGCCCTCGGGGGGCCAGGTCAGCCCCAGCATTTT.

This chain uses TRBV3-1 (or the pseudogene TRBV3-2) with TRBJ1-3; 7 bases match TRBD1. This CDR3 region has 15 residues. J lost 3 bases, V lost 5 bases, and 7 bases had no gene match. Germline V gene lookup returns CDR1 LGHDT and CDR2 YNNKEL (reference sequence). CDR3 amino acids: CASSTRTGDGNTIYF. In nucleotides, the CDR3 is TGTGCCAGCAGCACCCGGACAGGAGATGGAAACACCATATATTTT.

This clone was observed once. This chain joins TRBV9 and TRBJ2-2; D assignment may be TRBD1 or TRBD2 (6 bases each). Trimming pared 2 bases from V and 6 bases from J, leaving 11 bases between. CDR3 size: 14 residues. Germline V lookup: CDR1 SGDLS, CDR2 YYNGEE. The CDR3: CASSVGGGPGELFF. The CDR3 DNA is TGTGCCAGCAGCGTTGGAGGGGGTCCCGGGGAGCTGTTTTTT.

The rearrangement joins TRBV4-1 to TRBJ2-1; 9 bases align to TRBD2. This CDR3 contains 18 residues. CDR1 is MGHRA and CDR2 is YSYEKL in the germline V gene. The V gene end was trimmed by 1 base and the J gene end by 3 bases; junction bases not matched to a gene: 10. The CDR3 sequence: CASSQGLAGILNYNEQFF. In DNA, the CDR3 is TGCGCCAGCAGCCAAGGTCTAGCGGGGATTTTAAACTACAATGAGCAGTTCTTC.

The chain couples TRBV3-1 (or the pseudogene TRBV3-2) to TRBJ1-1; D ambiguous. Germline values: CDR1 LGHDT, CDR2 YNNKEL (reference sequence). V dropped 3 bases and J dropped 1 base, with 9 bases sitting between them. The CDR3 is made up of 14 amino acids. The CDR3: CASSQGLGNTEAFF. The CDR3 coding sequence is TGTGCCAGCAGCCAGGGCCTAGGGAACACTGAAGCTTTCTTT.

The chain employs TRBV6-2 or TRBV6-3 and TRBJ2-5; D may be TRBD2 (6 bases). The J call may not be correct, given that the DNA end is closer to TRBJ2-7. Germline V gene data show CDR1 as MNHEY and CDR2 as SVGEGT. CDR3 length equals 13 residues. The CDR3 is CASSGPGVNEQYF. CDR3 coding DNA: TGTGCCAGCAGTGGGCCGGGGGTGAACGAGCAGTACTTC.

This chain joins TRBV18 and TRBJ1-1, with D possibly being TRBD1 (5 bases). From germline, CDR1 is KGHSH and CDR2 LQKENI. The CDR3 is 15 residues long. Trimming took 0 bases from V and 4 from J, leaving 12 bases between them. The CDR3 DNA is TGTGCCAGCTCACCACCAGGGGATTTGGGCACTGAAGCTTTCTTT. Protein: CASSPPGDLGTEAFF.

The chain links TRBV7-9 to TRBJ1-3, with 7 bases identical to TRBD1. The length of the CDR3 is 15 residues. From germline, CDR1 is SEHNR and CDR2 FQNEAQ (reference sequence). V was pared by 5 bases and J by 4 bases, with 8 bases of the junction left unmatched. CDR3 in amino acids: CASSPRGLYGNTIYF. CDR3 DNA: TGTGCCAGCAGCCCTAGGGGGCTTTACGGAAACACCATATATTTT.

V gene TRBV7-9 combines with J gene TRBJ2-3; unclear D gene. Between the trimmed V and J ends, which lost 6 bases and 0 bases, there was a span of 7 bases. Germline V CDR1 and CDR2: SEHNR, FQNEAQ (reference sequence). The CDR3 totals 13 residues. The CDR3 spells CASRAESTDTQYF. CDR3 coding DNA: TGTGCCAGCAGGGCGGAGAGCACAGATACGCAGTATTTT.

The chain has TRBV28 and TRBJ1-2; D might be TRBD1 (5 bases). V was cut by 1 base and J by 7 bases, with 13 bases left in between. The CDR3 is made up of 14 amino acids. Germline values: CDR1 MDHEN, CDR2 SYDVKM. The CDR3 loop is CASSLSGTEFGYTF. The CDR3 region has the DNA TGTGCCAGCAGTTTATCCGGGACTGAGTTTGGCTACACCTTC.

The V and J genes are TRBV29-1 and TRBJ2-3; 8 positions match TRBD2. V shed 4 bases, J shed 4 bases, and the junction held 7 bases outside the gene matches. Germline CDR1 and CDR2: SQVTM and ANQGSEA. The CDR3 spans 14 residues. CDR3 protein: CSVVTGGLADTQYF. In nucleotides, the CDR3 is TGCAGCGTTGTAACGGGAGGGCTCGCAGATACGCAGTATTTT.

DNA of the CDR3: TGTGCCAGCAGTTACTCCAACGCTAGGTCCCGGGTAGCCAAAAACATTCAGTACTTC. Its translation: CASSYSNARSRVAKNIQYF. V is TRBV6-2 or TRBV6-3 and J is TRBJ2-4; D is ambiguous. The CDR3 runs 19 residues. V was pared by 0 bases and J by 0 bases, with 18 bases between. Germline CDR1 reads MNHEY; CDR2 reads SVGEGT.

The rearrangement joins TRBV5-1 to TRBJ1-2; D is uncertain. Per germline, CDR1 SGHRS and CDR2 YFSETQ. The CDR3 is made up of 15 amino acids. V was cut by 0 bases and J by 6 bases, with 15 bases left in between. The chain's CDR3 is CASSLGVGVGNGYTF. The DNA for the CDR3 is TGCGCCAGCAGCTTGGGTGTGGGCGTCGGGAATGGCTACACCTTC.

This clone was found once. This sequence joins TRBV13 and TRBJ2-3, with D maybe TRBD2 (5 bases). Trimming removed 7 bases from V and 6 bases from J, with 11 bases in between. The CDR3 covers 12 residues. Germline CDR1 reads PRHDT; CDR2 reads FYEKMQ (reference sequence). The CDR3 protein is CASNRDADTQYF. In DNA, the CDR3 is TGTGCCAGCAACCGGGATGCGGATACGCAGTATTTT.

V is TRBV13 and J is TRBJ2-2; a possible D gene is TRBD2 (6 bases). The CDR3 is 15 amino acids. Trimming removed 2 bases at V and 5 bases at J, with 12 bases between. CDR1 is PRHDT and CDR2 is FYEKMQ in the germline V gene (reference sequence). The DNA of the CDR3 is TGTGCCAGCAGCTTACCGGGACTGGGGACCGGGGAGCTGTTTTTT. Protein sequence: CASSLPGLGTGELFF.

This chain uses TRBV5-5 with TRBJ1-2, with 7 nucleotides matching TRBD1. V lost 4 bases to trimming and J lost 3 bases; unmatched junction nucleotides: 15. Germline CDR1 and CDR2: SGHKS and YYEKEE (reference sequence). This CDR3 comprises 17 residues. CDR3 DNA sequence: TGTGCCAGCAGCCAAGCCCGGGGTTGGGACAGTTACTATGGCTACACCTTC. Encoded protein: CASSQARGWDSYYGYTF.

The chain couples TRBV5-1 to TRBJ2-3; 7 bases agree with TRBD2. CDR1 is SGHRS, CDR2 YFSETQ, per germline. The CDR3 has 16 residues. V was clipped by 5 bases and J by 4 bases; unmatched bases: 13. CDR3 sequence (DNA): TGCGCCAGCAGTAGGCGGGCGGGGGTTTCCGCAGATACGCAGTATTTT. Translating gives CASSRRAGVSADTQYF.

This clone is a singleton in its sample. The J gene is TRBJ2-1, the V gene TRBV11-3, with D possibly being TRBD1 (6 bases). CDR1 SGHNT and CDR2 YENEEA come from the germline V gene. The CDR3 extends over 13 amino acids. Trimming left V 6 bases short and J 5 bases short, with 11 bases between. Here the CDR3 reads CASSRRQDNEQFF. In nucleotides, the CDR3 is TGTGCCAGCAGTCGGAGACAGGACAATGAGCAGTTCTTC.

The chain joins TRBV6-5 to TRBJ1-5; D perhaps matches TRBD1 (6 bases). Germline V gives CDR1 MNHEY, CDR2 SVGAGI. The CDR3 runs 15 residues. Trimming shortened V by 5 bases and J by 0 bases, and 11 bases separated the two germline ends. This CDR3 reads CASSNGQSSNQPQHF. The DNA of the CDR3 is TGTGCCAGCAGTAACGGACAGAGTAGCAATCAGCCCCAGCATTTT.

This chain joins TRBV7-2 and TRBJ1-1; perhaps TRBD1 as D (5 bases). V was cut by 4 bases and J by 8 bases, with 11 bases left in between. This CDR3 is 12 amino acids long. From germline, CDR1 is SGHTA and CDR2 FQGNSA. CDR3: CASSSPGLEAFF. The CDR3 DNA reads as TGTGCCAGCAGCTCGCCGGGACTGGAAGCTTTCTTT.

The chain has TRBV21-1 and TRBJ2-1; TRBD2 is the table's D call and was not checked against the DNA. TRBV21-1 is assigned pseudogene status. The CDR3 sequence is 18 residues long. For the CDR3, the DNA is TGTGCCACCTCGGGCGGGAGGGAAGTCCCCCTTCAGACCAATGAGCAGTTCTTC. It encodes CATSGGREVPLQTNEQFF.

The chain links TRBV7-3 to TRBJ2-5; D is tentatively TRBD1 or TRBD2 (6 bases each). Looked up from germline, CDR1 is SGHTA and CDR2 is FQGTGA. The CDR3 is made up of 13 amino acids. The V end lost 4 bases, the J end lost 5 bases, and 11 bases lay between the germline ends. CDR3 sequence reads: CASSSGARETQYF. The CDR3 DNA sequence: TGTGCCAGCAGCTCGGGGGCCCGGGAGACCCAGTACTTC.

The V call is TRBV7-2, the J call TRBJ2-7; 7 nucleotides match TRBD1. Germline assignment: CDR1 SGHTA and CDR2 FQGNSA. The CDR3 has 14 residues. Germline trimming cut 3 bases from V and 1 base from J; bases unmatched to any gene: 3. The CDR3 DNA follows: TGTGCCAGCAGCTTTAACAGGGGTTCCTACGAGCAGTACTTC. Protein: CASSFNRGSYEQYF.

This clone was seen a few times. V and J are TRBV5-1 and TRBJ1-2, with unresolved D. V was pared by 0 bases and J by 3 bases, with 12 bases between. Per germline, CDR1 SGHRS and CDR2 YFSETQ. There are 15 residues in the CDR3. This CDR3 is CASSLEGGSYYGYTF. CDR3 bases: TGCGCCAGCAGCTTGGAGGGAGGCTCGTACTATGGCTACACCTTC.

The chain joins TRBV4-2 to TRBJ2-3; 8 positions match TRBD2. Unmatched junction bases numbered 0, after V lost 1 base and J lost 0 bases. Germline-derived CDR1 and CDR2 are LGHNA and YNFKEQ. The CDR3 runs 15 residues. The CDR3 loop reads CASSQVAGSTDTQYF. The CDR3 DNA reads TGTGCCAGCAGCCAAGTAGCGGGGAGCACAGATACGCAGTATTTT.

CDR3 nucleotides: TGTGCCAGCTCACCGAGGCAGGGGGCGGCCGGGGAGCTGTTTTTT. Translating gives CASSPRQGAAGELFF. The rearrangement links TRBV18 to TRBJ2-2; 8 nucleotides align to TRBD1. Germline values: CDR1 KGHSH, CDR2 LQKENI. The CDR3 length is 15 residues. V shed 3 bases and J 6 bases; nucleotides not matched to a gene: 6.

The CDR3 sequence: CASSLEGRGSSPLHF. In DNA form, the CDR3 reads TGTGCCAGCAGCCTGGAGGGACGGGGGAGTTCACCCCTCCACTTT. The chain links TRBV5-6 to TRBJ1-6; weak D call: TRBD1 (5 bases). Trimming took off 4 bases at V and 9 bases at J, with 17 bases between the two ends. The CDR3 is 15 amino acids. CDR1 is SGHDT and CDR2 is YYEEEE in the germline V gene.

The chain combines TRBV12-1 with TRBJ2-1; the table's D call TRBD2 went unverified against the DNA. TRBV12-1 is flagged as a pseudogene. The CDR3 is made up of 15 amino acids. The CDR3 DNA is TGTGCCAGCAGCTTCGGGCGGGGTCCCTACAATGAGCAGTTCTTC. Its protein is CASSFGRGPYNEQFF.